This TCR beta chain was sequenced during a study of immune evolution from preneoplasia to lung adenocarcinoma. Study-level findings and limits: Top clone share appeared to fall from AAH through AIS, MIA, adenocarcinoma.

Turning to this clone: Its antigen is as yet unknown.

Data came from immunoSEQ multiplex PCR; TCRdb stores just in-frame clones and leaves some out. The sample lists about 8,100 clones, around 83% occurring once. Trimming removed 2 bases from V and 6 bases from J; junction bases left unmatched: 9. The CDR3 spans 16 residues. Looked up from germline, CDR1 is SGHTA and CDR2 is FQGTGA. This receptor was taken from a person aged 70 to 85 with lung adenocarcinoma. The sequenced sample was FFPE minimally invasive lung adenocarcinoma tissue. The gene calls are TRBV7-3 and TRBJ2-1; TRBD2 agrees at 8 bases. The CDR3 loop is CASSLATGGSANEQFF. In DNA form, the CDR3 reads TGTGCCAGCAGCTTAGCGACGGGAGGGTCGGCCAATGAGCAGTTCTTC.